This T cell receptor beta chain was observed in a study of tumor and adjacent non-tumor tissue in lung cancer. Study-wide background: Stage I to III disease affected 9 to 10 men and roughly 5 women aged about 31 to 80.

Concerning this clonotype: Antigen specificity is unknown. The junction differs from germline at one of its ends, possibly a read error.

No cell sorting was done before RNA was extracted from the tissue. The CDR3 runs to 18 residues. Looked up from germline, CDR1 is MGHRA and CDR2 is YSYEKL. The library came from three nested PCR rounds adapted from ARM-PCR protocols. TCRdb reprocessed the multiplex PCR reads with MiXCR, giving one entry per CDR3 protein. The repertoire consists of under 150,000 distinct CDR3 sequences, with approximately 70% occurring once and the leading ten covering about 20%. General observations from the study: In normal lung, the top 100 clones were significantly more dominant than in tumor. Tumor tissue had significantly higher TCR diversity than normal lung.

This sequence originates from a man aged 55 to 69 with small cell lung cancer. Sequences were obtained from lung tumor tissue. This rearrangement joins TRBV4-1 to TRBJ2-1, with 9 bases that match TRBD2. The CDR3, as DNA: TGCGCCAACAGCCGCCTCCTCCCCGGGACTAGCACCCACAATGAGCAGTTCTTC. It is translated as CANSRLLPGTSTHNEQFF.